This T cell receptor beta chain was recovered during a study of lymphopenia after photon versus proton radiotherapy. Study-wide results and caveats: Oligoclonal CD8+ Temra expansion after nadir drove photon patients' diversity drop. A bigger post-nadir fall in TCR diversity correlated inversely with survival time in deceased patients.

CDR1 and CDR2 (germline): SGDLS, YYNGEE. The CDR3 runs to 17 residues. Trimming at V came to 3 bases and at J to 7 bases, leaving 15 bases not matched to a gene. This table comes from immunoSEQ multiplex PCR, and its TCRdb copy is limited to in-frame clones, with some not included. This table has approximately 160,000 clones, approximately 86% appearing once. A note on this clone: The target antigen is unknown.

This receptor was taken from a man in his fifties or sixties with gastric cancer. The chain carries TRBV9 and TRBJ2-2, with 7 bases lining up with TRBD2. Sequences were derived from peripheral blood, sampled from a patient treated with photon-based radiotherapy. CDR3 in amino acids: CASSARVGSGVHGELFF. Here the CDR3 DNA reads TGTGCCAGCAGCGCCAGAGTAGGGAGCGGGGTTCACGGGGAGCTGTTTTTT.